This is a list of T cell receptor beta chains from one sample in a study of T cell clonotyping in hematopoietic cell transplantation. TCRdb keeps only in-frame clones here, not all; method: immunoSEQ multiplex PCR. Altogether roughly 80,000 clones are present, about 95% being singletons, with the ten largest covering around 1.5%. Sample: peripheral blood mononuclear cells, taken before stem cell transplant. The receptors here all came from a woman aged 45-65 years with acute myeloid leukemia. Some clones in this sample may be carry-over from other donors' samples. Both conserved end residues are part of each CDR3. Each record gives: V gene, D gene, J gene, CDR3 protein. D genes are given only for firm matches.

TRBV4-1,TRBD1,TRBJ1-5,CASSHPTGAPQPQHF
TRBV7-2,NA,TRBJ1-5,CASSPQGYNQPQHF
TRBV6-5,NA,TRBJ1-1,CASRQGFGTEAFF
TRBV28,NA,TRBJ1-1,CASSLARWGSSLSNTEAFF
TRBV19,NA,TRBJ2-5,CASRPRGRERQETQYF
TRBV6-5,NA,TRBJ1-5,CASSYREGNQPQHF
TRBV19,NA,TRBJ2-5,CASSRDTPDETQYF
TRBV30,NA,TRBJ2-4,CAWSVSGRLPIQYF
TRBV15,NA,TRBJ1-1,CATRGFPGNTEAFF
TRBV11-2,NA,TRBJ1-1,CASSVEGLGDTEAFF
TRBV7-3,NA,TRBJ1-1,CASSLQGRPRLNTEAFF
TRBV5-4,NA,TRBJ2-2,CASSLMTGATQGFTGELFF
TRBV29-1,TRBD2,TRBJ2-1,CSVVAGAFYNEQFF
TRBV9,TRBD1,TRBJ1-2,CASSPGQEGIYGYTF
TRBV4-1,TRBD1,TRBJ1-5,CASSTTGGRTSQPQHF
TRBV25-1,NA,TRBJ2-7,CASSEVGDTHEQYF
TRBV2,NA,TRBJ2-4,CASSEEGSGGNIQYF
TRBV19,NA,TRBJ1-6,CASSIDGNSPLHF
TRBV9,NA,TRBJ2-6,CASTRRTANSGANVLTF
TRBV27,NA,TRBJ2-5,CAPQGSGPLQETQYF
TRBV20-1,TRBD1,TRBJ2-7,CSAETGDEQYF
TRBV19,TRBD2,TRBJ2-3,CASYGTSGRADTQYF
TRBV19,NA,TRBJ1-5,CASMLSSNQPQHF
TRBV11-2,TRBD2,TRBJ2-7,CASRPSGGLSYEQYF
TRBV20-1,TRBD2,TRBJ2-1,CSAGAGIEQFF
TRBV5-1,NA,TRBJ1-4,CASSLDSNEKLFF
TRBV6-5,NA,TRBJ2-2,CASSPRTDHTGELFF
TRBV5-4,NA,TRBJ2-3,CASSLALYGRDTQYF
TRBV5-1,TRBD2,TRBJ2-7,CASSPRAGVGGEQYF
TRBV30,TRBD1,TRBJ1-4,CAWSVQGVQEKLFF
TRBV11-2,NA,TRBJ2-7,CASSSGPYEQYF
TRBV6-5,NA,TRBJ1-2,CASSYGSQARGYTF
TRBV10-2,TRBD1,TRBJ1-1,CASSEVGGSTEAFF
TRBV5-1,NA,TRBJ2-5,CASSLATGVQETQYF
TRBV29-1,NA,TRBJ2-7,CSGAGGGVGEQYF
TRBV6-5,NA,TRBJ2-2,CASRPLAVGELFF
TRBV30,TRBD1,TRBJ2-7,CAWNRMSPQGSSYEQYF
TRBV11-2,NA,TRBJ1-1,CASSFGWRNTEAFF
TRBV5-6,NA,TRBJ1-2,CASSLLGEDYGYTF
TRBV28,NA,TRBJ2-7,CASSIDQGKNEQYF
TRBV5-1,NA,TRBJ2-7,CASSRDKLWSEQYF
TRBV6-6,NA,TRBJ2-1,CASSYRGTYNEQFF
TRBV19,TRBD2,TRBJ2-3,CASSLAGGTDTQYF
TRBV27,NA,TRBJ2-7,CASSFQTGNTYEQYF
TRBV4-1,NA,TRBJ2-2,CASSQDLGINTGELFF
TRBV4-1,NA,TRBJ1-4,CASSQVVEKLFF
TRBV2,NA,TRBJ1-5,CASTGRDIQPQHF
TRBV2,NA,TRBJ1-5,CASSATGRSNQPQHF
TRBV30,TRBD1,TRBJ1-5,CAWSVKGAGQPQHF
TRBV5-6,NA,TRBJ2-1,CASSLLTTRRGNEQFF
TRBV21-1,NA,TRBJ1-5,CASSNRERGCQPQHF
TRBV6-1,TRBD1,TRBJ2-7,CASRGTGWFEQYF
TRBV5-6,TRBD1,TRBJ1-6,CASSWTGGTSNSPLHF
TRBV30,TRBD1,TRBJ2-1,CAWGVTGSYNEQFF
TRBV10-1,NA,TRBJ2-3,CASSESLVTGTDTQYF